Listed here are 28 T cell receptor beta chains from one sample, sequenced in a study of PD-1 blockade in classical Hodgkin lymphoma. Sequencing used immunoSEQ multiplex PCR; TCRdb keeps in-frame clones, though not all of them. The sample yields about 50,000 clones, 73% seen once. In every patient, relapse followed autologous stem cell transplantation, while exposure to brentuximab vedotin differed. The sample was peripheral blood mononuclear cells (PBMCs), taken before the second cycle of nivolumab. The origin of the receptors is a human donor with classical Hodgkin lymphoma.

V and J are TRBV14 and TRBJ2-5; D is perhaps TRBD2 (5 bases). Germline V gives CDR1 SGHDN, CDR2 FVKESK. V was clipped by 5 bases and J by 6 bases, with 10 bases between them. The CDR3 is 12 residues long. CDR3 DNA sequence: TGTGCCAGCAGCTCACTCGGGAAGACCCAGTACTTC. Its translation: CASSSLGKTQYF.

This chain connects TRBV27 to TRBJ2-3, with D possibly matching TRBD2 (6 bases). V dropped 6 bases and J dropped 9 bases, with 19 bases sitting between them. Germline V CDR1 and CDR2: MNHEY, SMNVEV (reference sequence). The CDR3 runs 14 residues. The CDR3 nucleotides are TGTGCCAGCAGCCTTAGAATAGCGGCCGAGACGCAGTATTTT. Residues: CASSLRIAAETQYF.

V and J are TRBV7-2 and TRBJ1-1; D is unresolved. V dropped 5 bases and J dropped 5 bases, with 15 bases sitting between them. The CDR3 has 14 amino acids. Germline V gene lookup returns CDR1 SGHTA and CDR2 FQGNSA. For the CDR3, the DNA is TGTGCCAGCAGCCACGCCGGAGGACCGACTGAAGCTTTCTTT. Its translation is CASSHAGGPTEAFF.

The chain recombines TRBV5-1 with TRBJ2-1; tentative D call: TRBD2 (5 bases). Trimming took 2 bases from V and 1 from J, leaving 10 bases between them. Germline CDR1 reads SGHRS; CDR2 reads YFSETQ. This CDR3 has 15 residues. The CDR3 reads CASSFLGESYNEQFF. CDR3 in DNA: TGCGCCAGCAGCTTTTTGGGAGAATCCTACAATGAGCAGTTCTTC.

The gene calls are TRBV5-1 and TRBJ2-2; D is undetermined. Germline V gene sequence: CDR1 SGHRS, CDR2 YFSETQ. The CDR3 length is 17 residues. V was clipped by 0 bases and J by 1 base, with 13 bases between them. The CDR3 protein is CASSLEPLRKNTGELFF. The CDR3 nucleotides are TGCGCCAGCAGCTTGGAGCCTCTCAGGAAGAACACCGGGGAGCTGTTTTTT.

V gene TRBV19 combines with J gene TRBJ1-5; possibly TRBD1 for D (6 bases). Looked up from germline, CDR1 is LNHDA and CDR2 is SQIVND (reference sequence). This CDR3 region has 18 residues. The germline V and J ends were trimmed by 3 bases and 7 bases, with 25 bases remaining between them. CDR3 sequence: CASSIRGWGQILDQPQHF. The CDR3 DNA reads TGTGCCAGTAGTATTAGGGGGTGGGGGCAGATCTTAGACCAGCCCCAGCATTTT.

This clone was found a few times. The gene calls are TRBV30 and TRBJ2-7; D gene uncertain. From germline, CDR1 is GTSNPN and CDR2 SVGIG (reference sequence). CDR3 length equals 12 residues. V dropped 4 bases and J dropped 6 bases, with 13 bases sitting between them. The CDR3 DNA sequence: TGTGCCTGGAACAGTCCTCGACTCGAGCAGTACTTC. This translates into CAWNSPRLEQYF.

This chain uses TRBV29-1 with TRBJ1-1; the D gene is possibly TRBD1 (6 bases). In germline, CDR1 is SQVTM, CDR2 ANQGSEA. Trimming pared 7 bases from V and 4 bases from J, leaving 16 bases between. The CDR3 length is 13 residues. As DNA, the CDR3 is TGCAGCGCCCGAGTTCAGGGGAGCACTGAAGCTTTCTTT. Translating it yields CSARVQGSTEAFF.

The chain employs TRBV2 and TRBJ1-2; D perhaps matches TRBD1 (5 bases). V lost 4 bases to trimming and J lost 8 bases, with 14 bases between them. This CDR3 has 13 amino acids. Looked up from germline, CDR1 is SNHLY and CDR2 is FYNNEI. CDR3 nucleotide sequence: TGTGCCAGCAGTGTTAGCAGGGTTGAAGGCTACACCTTC. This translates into CASSVSRVEGYTF.

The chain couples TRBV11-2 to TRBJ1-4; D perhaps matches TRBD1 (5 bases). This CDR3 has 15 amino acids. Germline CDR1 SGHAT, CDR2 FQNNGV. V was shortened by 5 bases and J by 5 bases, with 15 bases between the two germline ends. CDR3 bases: TGTGCCAGCAGCCTTCGGGGACTTACAAATGAAAAACTGTTTTTT. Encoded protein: CASSLRGLTNEKLFF.

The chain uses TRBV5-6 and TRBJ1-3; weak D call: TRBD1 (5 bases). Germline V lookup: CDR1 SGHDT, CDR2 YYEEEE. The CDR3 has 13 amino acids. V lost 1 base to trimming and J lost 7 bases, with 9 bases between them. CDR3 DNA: TGTGCCAGCAGCTTGACAGGTGTGAACACCATATATTTT. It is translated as CASSLTGVNTIYF.

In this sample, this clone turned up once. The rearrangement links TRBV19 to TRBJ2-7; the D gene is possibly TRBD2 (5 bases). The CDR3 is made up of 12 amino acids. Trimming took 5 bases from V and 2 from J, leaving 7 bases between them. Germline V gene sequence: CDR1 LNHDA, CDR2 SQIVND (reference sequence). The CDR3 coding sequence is TGTGCCAGTAGTGACGGGGCCTACGAGCAGTACTTC. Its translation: CASSDGAYEQYF.

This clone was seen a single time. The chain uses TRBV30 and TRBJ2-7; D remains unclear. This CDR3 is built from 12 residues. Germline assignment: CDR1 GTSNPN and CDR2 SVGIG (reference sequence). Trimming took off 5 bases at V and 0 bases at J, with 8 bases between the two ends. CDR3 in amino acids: CAWQQSSYEQYF. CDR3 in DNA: TGTGCCTGGCAACAGAGCTCCTACGAGCAGTACTTC.

This chain's CDR3 is CASNTLGGALHEQYF. In DNA, the CDR3 is TGTGCCAGCAACACCCTAGGGGGAGCGTTGCACGAGCAGTACTTC. The chain combines TRBV7-9 with TRBJ2-7, with D perhaps TRBD1 (6 bases). Germline-derived CDR1 and CDR2 are SEHNR and FQNEAQ (reference sequence). CDR3 length equals 15 residues. V shed 7 bases and J shed 5 bases, with 21 bases lying between them.

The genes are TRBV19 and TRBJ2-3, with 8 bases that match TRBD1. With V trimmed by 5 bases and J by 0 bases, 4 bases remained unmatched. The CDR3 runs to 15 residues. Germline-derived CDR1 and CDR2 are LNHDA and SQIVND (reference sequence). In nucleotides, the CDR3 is TGTGCCAGTAGTCCGGACAGGGCGAGCACAGATACGCAGTATTTT. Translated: CASSPDRASTDTQYF.

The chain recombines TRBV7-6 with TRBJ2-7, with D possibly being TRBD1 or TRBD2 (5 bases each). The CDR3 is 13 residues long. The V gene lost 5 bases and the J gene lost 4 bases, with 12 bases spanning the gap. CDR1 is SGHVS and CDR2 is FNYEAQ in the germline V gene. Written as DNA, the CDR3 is TGTGCCAGCAGCCGGGACCGGTCTTACGAGCAGTACTTC. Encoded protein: CASSRDRSYEQYF.

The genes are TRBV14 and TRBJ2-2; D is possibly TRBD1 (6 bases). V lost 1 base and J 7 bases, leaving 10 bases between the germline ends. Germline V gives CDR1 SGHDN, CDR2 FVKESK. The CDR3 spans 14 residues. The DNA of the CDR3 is TGTGCCAGCAGCCAAGCCCAGGGGATCGGGGAGCTGTTTTTT. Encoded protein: CASSQAQGIGELFF. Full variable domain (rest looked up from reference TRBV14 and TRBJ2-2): EAGVTQFPSHSVIEKGQTVTLRCDPISGHDNLYWYRRVMGKEIKFLLHFVKESKQDESGMPNNRFLAERTGGTYSTLKVQPAELEDSGVYFCASSQAQGIGELFFGEGSRLTVL.

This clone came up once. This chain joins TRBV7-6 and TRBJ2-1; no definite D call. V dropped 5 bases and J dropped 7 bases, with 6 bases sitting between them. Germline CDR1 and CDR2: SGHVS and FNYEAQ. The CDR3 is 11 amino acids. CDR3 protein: CASSTENEQFF. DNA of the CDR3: TGTGCCAGCAGCACAGAGAATGAGCAGTTCTTC.

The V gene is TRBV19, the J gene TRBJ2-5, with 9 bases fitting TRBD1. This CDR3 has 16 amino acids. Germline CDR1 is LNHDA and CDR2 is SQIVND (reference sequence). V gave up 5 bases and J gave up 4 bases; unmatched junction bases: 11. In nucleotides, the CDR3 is TGTGCCAGTAGTGTTACGGGACAGGGTAAACGAGAGACCCAGTACTTC. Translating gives CASSVTGQGKRETQYF.

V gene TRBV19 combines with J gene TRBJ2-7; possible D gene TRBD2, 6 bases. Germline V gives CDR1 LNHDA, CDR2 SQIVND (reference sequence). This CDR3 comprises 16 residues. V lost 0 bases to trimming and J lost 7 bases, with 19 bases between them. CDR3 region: CASSIDWGGTVGEQYF. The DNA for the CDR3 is TGTGCCAGTAGTATAGATTGGGGCGGGACCGTCGGGGAGCAGTACTTC.

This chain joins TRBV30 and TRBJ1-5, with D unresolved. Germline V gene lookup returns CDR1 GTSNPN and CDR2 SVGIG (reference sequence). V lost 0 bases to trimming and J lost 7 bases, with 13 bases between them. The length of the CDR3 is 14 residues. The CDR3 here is CAWSVQGFGQPQHF. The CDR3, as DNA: TGTGCCTGGAGTGTACAAGGGTTCGGGCAGCCCCAGCATTTT. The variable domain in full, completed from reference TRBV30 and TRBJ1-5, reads SQTIHQWPATLVQPVGSPLSLECTVEGTSNPNLYWYRQAAGRGLQLLFYSVGIGQISSEVPQNLSASRPQDRQFILSSKKLLLSDSGFYLCAWSVQGFGQPQHFGDGTRLSIL.

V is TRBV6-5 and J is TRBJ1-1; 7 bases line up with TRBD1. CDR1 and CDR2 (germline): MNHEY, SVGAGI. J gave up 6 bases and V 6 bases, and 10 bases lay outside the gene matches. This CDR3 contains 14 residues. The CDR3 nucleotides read TGTGCCAGCAGGGAACAGGGGCTAGTCTCTGAAGCTTTCTTT. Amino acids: CASREQGLVSEAFF.

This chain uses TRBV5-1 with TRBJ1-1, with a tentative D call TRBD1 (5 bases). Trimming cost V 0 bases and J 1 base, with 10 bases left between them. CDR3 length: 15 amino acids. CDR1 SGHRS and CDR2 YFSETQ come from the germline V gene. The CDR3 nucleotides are TGCGCCAGCAGCTTGGGCCAGGGAAAGAACACTGAAGCTTTCTTT. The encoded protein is CASSLGQGKNTEAFF.

The CDR3 coding sequence is TGTGCCAGCAGTTCAGACAGGGAGCGTGTGAACACTGAAGCTTTCTTT. It encodes CASSSDRERVNTEAFF. The J gene is TRBJ1-1, the V gene TRBV28; 7 bases agree with TRBD1. V shed 4 bases, J shed 0 bases, and the junction held 8 bases outside the gene matches. Looked up from germline, CDR1 is MDHEN and CDR2 is SYDVKM. The CDR3 is 16 residues long.

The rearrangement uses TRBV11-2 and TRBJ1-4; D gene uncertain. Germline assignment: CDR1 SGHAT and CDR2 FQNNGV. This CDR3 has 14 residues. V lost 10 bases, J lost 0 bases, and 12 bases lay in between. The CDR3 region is CATQVGATNEKLFF. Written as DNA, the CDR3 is TGTGCCACCCAGGTGGGAGCAACTAATGAAAAACTGTTTTTT.

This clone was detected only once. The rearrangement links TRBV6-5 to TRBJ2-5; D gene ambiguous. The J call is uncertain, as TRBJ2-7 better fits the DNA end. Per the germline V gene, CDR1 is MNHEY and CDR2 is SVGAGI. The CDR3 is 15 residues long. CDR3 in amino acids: CASSDPSGPQYEQYF. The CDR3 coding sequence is TGTGCCAGCAGCGACCCATCCGGGCCTCAATACGAGCAGTACTTC.

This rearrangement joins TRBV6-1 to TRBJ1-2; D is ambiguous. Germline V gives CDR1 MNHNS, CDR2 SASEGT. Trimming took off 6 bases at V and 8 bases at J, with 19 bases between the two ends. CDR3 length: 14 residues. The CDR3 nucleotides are TGTGCCAGCAGAACTAATGTGCGATCAGGAGGCTACACCTTC. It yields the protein CASRTNVRSGGYTF.

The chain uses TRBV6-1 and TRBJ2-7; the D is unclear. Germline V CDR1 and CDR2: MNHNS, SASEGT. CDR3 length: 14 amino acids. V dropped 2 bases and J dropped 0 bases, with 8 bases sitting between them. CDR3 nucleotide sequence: TGTGCCAGCAGTGAACAGTCAGGCTCCTACGAGCAGTACTTC. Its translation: CASSEQSGSYEQYF.